This T cell receptor (beta chain) derives from a study of blood T cell repertoires in COVID-19. The overall study: From the United States, Italy and Spain came samples of acute and convalescent COVID-19. From T cells, B-cell-depleted T cells, or PBMCs came the material, which was cDNA or gDNA.

Germline CDR1 and CDR2: SGHRS and YFSETQ. V dropped 4 bases and J dropped 5; count of bases not matched to a gene: 6. CDR3 length: 14 amino acids. Authors' methods: Quantification of nucleated cells was approximated via reference gene primer amplification. The assay was immunoSEQ multiplex PCR, and TCRdb's table has in-frame clones only and misses some. V and J calls and clone size are as listed in that table; D and trimming were resolved from the DNA. Among about 47,000 clones listed, roughly four fifths were seen once. The V call is TRBV5-1, the J call TRBJ2-5, with 9 bases matching TRBD2. The TCR originated in a man aged 55 to 69 with active COVID-19. Sequenced sample: peripheral blood. As DNA, the CDR3 is TGCGCCAGCAGCAATAGCGGGAGAACGGAGACCCAGTACTTC. It encodes CASSNSGRTETQYF.